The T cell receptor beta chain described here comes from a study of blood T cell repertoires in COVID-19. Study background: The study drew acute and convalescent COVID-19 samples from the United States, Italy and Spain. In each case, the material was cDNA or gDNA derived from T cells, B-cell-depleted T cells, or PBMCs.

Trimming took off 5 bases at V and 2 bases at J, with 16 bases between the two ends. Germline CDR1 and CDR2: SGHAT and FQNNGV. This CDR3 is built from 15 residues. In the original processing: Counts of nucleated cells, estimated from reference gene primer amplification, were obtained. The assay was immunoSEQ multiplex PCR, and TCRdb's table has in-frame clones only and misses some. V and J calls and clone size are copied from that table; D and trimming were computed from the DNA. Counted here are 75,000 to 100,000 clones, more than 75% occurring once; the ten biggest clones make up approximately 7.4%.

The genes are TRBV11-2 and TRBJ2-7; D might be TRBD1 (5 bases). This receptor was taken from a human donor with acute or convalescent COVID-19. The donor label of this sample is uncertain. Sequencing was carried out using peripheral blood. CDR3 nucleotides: TGTGCCAGCAGCCTCCGTCATGTGGGGCCCTACGAGCAGTACTTC. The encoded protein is CASSLRHVGPYEQYF.